These 11 T cell receptor beta chains were sequenced from one sample in a study of human T cells and chemical hapten exposure. Using its own MiXCR run on the RACE reads, TCRdb lists one record per CDR3 protein. The sample lists some 96,000 distinct CDR3 sequences, less than 35% seen once, with about 9.3% in the top ten. As to time point: patch test 3, about 24 weeks after DPC sensitization. As for treatment: therapeutic diphenylcyclopropenone sensitization with weekly scalp DPC. The input for sequencing was whole blood, taken in connection with sensitization to the hapten diphenylcyclopropenone (DPC). These receptors were obtained from a man in his forties with alopecia areata. Some clones in this sample may be carry-over from other donors' samples.

This clonotype was seen more than once but under ten times. This rearrangement joins TRBV12-3 or TRBV12-4 to TRBJ1-2; the match to TRBD1 covers 9 bases. The CDR3 has 12 amino acids. The ends lost 6 bases at V and 8 bases at J; junction bases unmatched: 4. CDR3 sequence: CASSRTGEGYTF. CDR3 nucleotides: TGTGCCAGCAGCAGGACAGGGGAAGGCTACACCTTC.

The chain links TRBV7-9 to TRBJ1-1; a weak D match, TRBD1 (5 bases). The CDR3 totals 14 residues. V was clipped by 2 bases and J by 1 base, with 8 bases between them. Germline V CDR1 and CDR2: SEHNR, FQNEAQ (reference sequence). CDR3 sequence: CASSLRTGNTEAFF. CDR3 coding DNA: TGTGCCAGCAGCTTAAGAACAGGGAACACTGAAGCTTTCTTT.

V and J are TRBV12-3 or TRBV12-4 and TRBJ1-5, with D perhaps TRBD1 (6 bases). The ends were cut back, 6 bases at V and 0 bases at J, with 9 bases in the middle. The CDR3 spans 14 residues. The CDR3 is CASSYRDSNQPQHF. DNA of the CDR3: TGTGCCAGCAGCTACAGGGATAGCAATCAGCCCCAGCATTTT.

This clonotype was detected only a few times. The chain combines TRBV20-1 with TRBJ2-3; D gene uncertain. V lost 0 bases and J 0 bases, leaving 16 bases between the germline ends. Per germline, CDR1 DFQATT and CDR2 SNEGSKA (reference sequence). The CDR3 is made up of 17 amino acids. The CDR3 spells CSARDQDNSSSTDTQYF. The CDR3 nucleotides read TGCAGTGCTAGAGACCAGGATAACTCCTCTAGCACAGATACGCAGTATTTT.

This clonotype turned up a few times. This sequence joins TRBV7-2 and TRBJ2-3; D not resolved. V was pared by 5 bases and J by 0 bases, with 12 bases between. The length of the CDR3 is 15 residues. Germline V gene sequence: CDR1 SGHTA, CDR2 FQGNSA. CDR3 bases: TGTGCCAGCAGCAACCAGGAGCGCAGCACAGATACGCAGTATTTT. This encodes CASSNQERSTDTQYF.

This clonotype was seen once. V is TRBV7-7 and J is TRBJ2-5, with D possibly being TRBD1 or TRBD2 (5 bases each). CDR3 length: 15 residues. CDR1 is SSHAT and CDR2 is FNYEAQ in the germline V gene (reference sequence). Trimming cost V 0 bases and J 4 bases, with 12 bases left between them. The CDR3 nucleotides are TGTGCCAGCAGCTTAGCTGGGACCGGGCTAGAGACCCAGTACTTC. Translated: CASSLAGTGLETQYF.

The chain combines TRBV9 with TRBJ2-1; D gene unclear. The CDR3 is 15 residues long. V dropped 0 bases and J dropped 3 bases, with 10 bases sitting between them. CDR1 SGDLS and CDR2 YYNGEE come from the germline V gene. CDR3 nucleotide sequence: TGTGCCAGCAGCGTAGATCCAAAGCTCTACAATGAGCAGTTCTTC. It codes for CASSVDPKLYNEQFF.

In its sample, this clonotype was seen a few times. The V gene is TRBV20-1, the J gene TRBJ1-1; tentative D call: TRBD1 (6 bases). This CDR3 is built from 14 residues. CDR1 DFQATT and CDR2 SNEGSKA come from the germline V gene (reference sequence). Trimming stripped 5 bases from V and 0 bases from J, with 13 bases between. The CDR3 DNA is TGCAGTGCTTCCTTCGGACAGATGAACACTGAAGCTTTCTTT. Its translation is CSASFGQMNTEAFF.

This clonotype appeared a few times. The chain has TRBV10-1 and TRBJ2-5; TRBD2 agrees at 8 bases. The CDR3 length is 15 residues. Germline CDR1 WNHNN, CDR2 SYGVQD (reference sequence). J gave up 5 bases and V 3 bases, and 8 bases lay outside the gene matches. As DNA, the CDR3 is TGCGCCAGCAGTGACCATGCGGGAGGTCGCGAGACCCAGTACTTC. This codes for CASSDHAGGRETQYF.

Points on this clonotype: At one of its ends the junction is not consistent with the germline gene, which may arise from a read error. The gene calls are TRBV4-3 and TRBJ2-2, with D uncertain. This CDR3 is 15 amino acids long. Germline CDR1 LGHNA, CDR2 YSLEER. CDR3 region: CASSLRTASTGELFF. As DNA, the CDR3 is TGTGCCAGCAGCCTGCGGACGGCCAGCACCGGGGAGCTGTTTTTT.

The chain joins TRBV6-4 to TRBJ2-1, with 8 bases matching TRBD2. Losses at the gene ends were 0 bases for V and 3 bases for J; bases not matched to a gene: 4. CDR1 is MRHNA and CDR2 is SNTAGT in the germline V gene. The CDR3 runs to 16 residues. CDR3 DNA sequence: TGTGCCAGCAGTGACTCCTCCGGGACTAGCTACAATGAGCAGTTCTTC. Translating gives CASSDSSGTSYNEQFF.